Listed here are 16 T cell receptor beta chains from one sample, sequenced in a study of cytomegalovirus exposure and HLA in healthy donors. 60 Vbeta and 13 Jbeta primers were used in PCR. Sequencing was performed with immunoSEQ multiplex PCR; in TCRdb, only in-frame clones are kept and a portion is missing. The sample lists over 150,000 clones; roughly 80% were seen once. The sequenced sample consisted of PBMCs. The receptors were sampled from a young man in good health and CMV-seronegative.

CDR3 amino acids: CASSSPSSLQTQYF. CDR3 coding DNA: TGTGCCAGCAGTTCACCGTCTAGTTTACAGACCCAGTACTTC. The genes are TRBV6-5 and TRBJ2-5, with D hard to call. Germline-derived CDR1 and CDR2 are MNHEY and SVGAGI. V was clipped by 4 bases and J by 6 bases, with 15 bases between them. The CDR3 sequence is 14 residues long.

A note on this clone: Other DNA sequences in this sample translate to the same CDR3. The chain uses TRBV9 and TRBJ2-1; TRBD2 agrees at 13 bases. The germline CDR1 and CDR2 sequences are SGDLS and YYNGEE. This CDR3 comprises 15 residues. V was pared by 2 bases and J by 7 bases, with 3 bases of the junction left unmatched. The CDR3 region is CASSVTSGGGNEQFF. For the CDR3, the DNA is TGTGCCAGCAGCGTTACTAGCGGGGGGGGTAATGAGCAGTTCTTC.

The V gene is TRBV2, the J gene TRBJ1-2; D remains ambiguous. The ends were cut back, 3 bases at V and 7 bases at J, with 12 bases in the middle. The CDR3 totals 13 residues. CDR1 is SNHLY and CDR2 is FYNNEI in the germline V gene. CDR3 sequence (DNA): TGTGCCAGCAGTGACATAGAGGTGGCTGGCTACACCTTC. This encodes CASSDIEVAGYTF. The variable domain in full, with the rest retrieved from reference TRBV2 and TRBJ1-2, is EPEVTQTPSHQVTQMGQEVILRCVPISNHLYFYWYRQILGQKVEFLVSFYNNEISEKSEIFDDQFSVERPDGSNFTLKIRSTKLEDSAMYFCASSDIEVAGYTFGSGTRLTVV.

V and J are TRBV15 and TRBJ2-5; D is perhaps TRBD1 (6 bases). Trimming stripped 3 bases from V and 3 bases from J, with 14 bases between. Germline V CDR1 and CDR2: LNHNV, YYDKDF (reference sequence). The CDR3 runs 15 residues. CDR3: CATSRSDSWEETQYF. As DNA, the CDR3 is TGTGCCACCAGCAGGTCGGACAGTTGGGAAGAGACCCAGTACTTC.

This chain uses TRBV28 with TRBJ1-1; D is unresolved. Trimming removed 3 bases from V and 0 bases from J, with 8 bases in between. From germline, CDR1 is MDHEN and CDR2 SYDVKM. The CDR3 is 14 amino acids. The CDR3 bases are TGTGCCAGCAGTTTCGGGAACTTGAACACTGAAGCTTTCTTT. Protein sequence: CASSFGNLNTEAFF.

The chain joins TRBV4-3 to TRBJ2-2, with TRBD2 matching 10 bases. V lost 0 bases and J lost 2; bases outside the gene matches: 3. Germline assignment: CDR1 LGHNA and CDR2 YSLEER. The CDR3 spans 17 residues. CDR3 protein: CASSQEGTSANTGELFF. In nucleotides, the CDR3 is TGCGCCAGCAGCCAAGAAGGGACTAGCGCTAACACCGGGGAGCTGTTTTTT.

The chain recombines TRBV30 with TRBJ1-3, with 11 bases aligning to TRBD1. V lost 4 bases to trimming and J lost 0 bases; unmatched junction nucleotides: 8. Germline-derived CDR1 and CDR2 are GTSNPN and SVGIG (reference sequence). CDR3 length: 17 amino acids. CDR3 coding DNA: TGTGCCTGGATGGGACAGGGGGGTAAAGTCTCTGGAAACACCATATATTTT. It is translated as CAWMGQGGKVSGNTIYF.

The chain links TRBV6-5 to TRBJ2-3; D remains ambiguous. The CDR3 runs to 14 residues. Looked up from germline, CDR1 is MNHEY and CDR2 is SVGAGI. V was shortened by 2 bases and J by 2 bases, with 8 bases between the two germline ends. Written as DNA, the CDR3 is TGTGCCAGCAGTTACGTAAGCGCCACAGATACGCAGTATTTT. It specifies CASSYVSATDTQYF.

The chain is built from TRBV7-9 and TRBJ1-2; TRBD1 matches 7 bases. This CDR3 contains 15 residues. Per germline, CDR1 SEHNR and CDR2 FQNEAQ (reference sequence). The junction had 11 bases not matched to a gene; V was cut back by 2 bases and J by 8 bases. CDR3 protein: CASSLQNRGALGYTF. CDR3 in DNA: TGTGCCAGCAGCTTACAAAACAGGGGTGCCTTAGGCTACACCTTC.

The sample holds a few counts of this clone. In DNA, the CDR3 is TGTGCCAGCTGGAGGGGGGGCAGCTCCTACGAGCAGTACTTC. This gives the protein CASWRGGSSYEQYF. The V gene is TRBV6-5, the J gene TRBJ2-7, with D perhaps TRBD2 (7 bases). This CDR3 is built from 14 residues. The germline CDR1 and CDR2 sequences are MNHEY and SVGAGI. Between the trimmed V and J ends, which lost 8 bases and 0 bases, there was a span of 14 bases.

The V and J genes are TRBV27 and TRBJ1-6, with 10 positions matching TRBD1. The germline CDR1 and CDR2 sequences are MNHEY and SMNVEV (reference sequence). V dropped 5 bases and J dropped 8; count of bases not matched to a gene: 9. This CDR3 is built from 16 residues. The CDR3 DNA follows: TGTGCCAGCAGTAACGACAGGGGGCGATCTGATTCACCCCTCCACTTT. This codes for CASSNDRGRSDSPLHF.

The chain has TRBV7-9 and TRBJ1-4; TRBD1 aligns across 7 bases. CDR1 is SEHNR and CDR2 is FQNEAQ in the germline V gene (reference sequence). After removal of 5 bases from V and 8 bases from J, the junction contained 8 bases not matched to a gene. This CDR3 is built from 14 residues. The CDR3 region is CASSETGWDEKLFF. The CDR3 region has the DNA TGTGCCAGCAGCGAGACAGGGTGGGACGAAAAACTGTTTTTT.

This chain uses TRBV7-2 with TRBJ2-7; TRBD2 agrees at 12 bases. Looked up from germline, CDR1 is SGHTA and CDR2 is FQGNSA. CDR3 length: 16 amino acids. Trimming took 2 bases from V and 7 from J; bases not matched to a gene: 9. CDR3 DNA sequence: TGTGCCAGCAGCTTACTAGCGGGGGGGCGTAGCGGTGAGCAGTACTTC. It yields the protein CASSLLAGGRSGEQYF.

The rearrangement joins TRBV27 to TRBJ2-3; 8 bases fit TRBD2. This CDR3 is built from 18 residues. Germline V gene sequence: CDR1 MNHEY, CDR2 SMNVEV (reference sequence). The V and J ends lost 6 bases and 1 base, in that order; junction bases with no gene match: 15. The CDR3 protein is CASRQWGAGGGGTDTQYF. For the CDR3, the DNA is TGTGCCAGCAGGCAGTGGGGGGCGGGAGGAGGGGGCACAGATACGCAGTATTTT.

The chain recombines TRBV6-1 with TRBJ1-2, with no clear D. CDR1 and CDR2 from the germline V gene are MNHNS and SASEGT. This CDR3 contains 14 residues. Trimming cost V 0 bases and J 3 bases, with 8 bases left between them. The DNA of the CDR3 is TGTGCCAGCAGTGAAGCGGTACAGCACTATGGCTACACCTTC. Translation: CASSEAVQHYGYTF.

V and J are TRBV7-3 and TRBJ2-2, with D perhaps TRBD1 (6 bases). From germline, CDR1 is SGHTA and CDR2 FQGTGA. The CDR3 extends over 15 amino acids. The V end was cut by 5 bases, the J end by 7 bases, with 17 bases between. This chain's CDR3 is CASSKEATGFGELFF. DNA for the CDR3: TGTGCCAGCAGCAAGGAGGCAACAGGGTTCGGGGAGCTGTTTTTT.